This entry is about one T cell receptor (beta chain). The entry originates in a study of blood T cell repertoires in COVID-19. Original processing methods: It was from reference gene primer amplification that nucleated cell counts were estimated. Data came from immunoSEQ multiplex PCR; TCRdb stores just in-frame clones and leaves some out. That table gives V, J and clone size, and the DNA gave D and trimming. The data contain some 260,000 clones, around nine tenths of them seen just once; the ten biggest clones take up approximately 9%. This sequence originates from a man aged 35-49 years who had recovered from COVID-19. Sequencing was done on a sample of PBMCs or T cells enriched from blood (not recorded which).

The CDR3 region is CASSRPGRDTEAFF. The CDR3 DNA is TGTGCCAGCAGCAGACCTGGGAGGGACACTGAAGCTTTCTTT. This chain connects TRBV5-5 to TRBJ1-1; no definite D call. In germline, CDR1 is SGHKS, CDR2 YYEKEE (reference sequence). This CDR3 comprises 14 residues. Trimming left V 4 bases short and J 3 bases short, with 13 bases between. Full variable domain (missing parts from reference TRBV5-5 and TRBJ1-1): DAGVTQSPTHLIKTRGQQVTLRCSPISGHKSVSWYQQVLGQGPQFIFQYYEKEERGRGNFPDRFSARQFPNYSSELNVNALLLGDSALYLCASSRPGRDTEAFFGQGTRLTVV.